Each of the 25 T cell receptor beta chains below was sequenced from the same sample in a study of Ad26.COV2.S vaccination and SARS-CoV-2 variants. Treatment indicated: 19 received Ad26.COV2.S at low or high dose, single or two shots; roughly 5 received placebo; per-sample allocation not given. Samples came from day 63 after the first vaccine or placebo injection. TCRdb's copy holds only in-frame clones and misses some; the assay was immunoSEQ multiplex PCR. This sample has hundreds of thousands of clones; 89% occur once, and the top ten carry around 1.4%. The input for sequencing was peripheral blood, taken in a trial of Ad26.COV2.S vaccine versus placebo. These receptor sequences come from a person between 18 and 65 years old who received the Ad26.COV2.S COVID-19 vaccine or a placebo.

The chain has TRBV12-3 or TRBV12-4 and TRBJ2-1, with a tentative D call TRBD1 (6 bases). V dropped 5 bases and J dropped 8 bases, with 10 bases sitting between them. The CDR3 sequence is 12 residues long. The CDR3: CASSPQGHEQFF. Here the CDR3 DNA reads TGTGCCAGCAGTCCACAGGGCCATGAGCAGTTCTTC.

The rearrangement joins TRBV6-5 to TRBJ2-5; D is unclear. V was clipped by 2 bases and J by 5 bases, with 12 bases between them. This CDR3 is built from 14 residues. Looked up from germline, CDR1 is MNHEY and CDR2 is SVGAGI. The CDR3 coding sequence is TGTGCCAGCAGTTACGACCGGGCGCGGGAGACCCAGTACTTC. It specifies CASSYDRARETQYF.

The chain uses TRBV5-6 and TRBJ2-3; 7 nucleotides match TRBD2. V was pared by 3 bases and J by 11 bases, with 12 bases of the junction left unmatched. The CDR3 is made up of 14 amino acids. From germline, CDR1 is SGHDT and CDR2 YYEEEE. The CDR3 DNA is TGTGCCAGCAGCTGGCGGGGCGGACGGGAGGAGCAGTATTTT. This translates into CASSWRGGREEQYF.

This clone was observed many times. The V gene is TRBV29-1, the J gene TRBJ2-7, with 7 bases matching TRBD2. Unmatched junction bases numbered 6, after V lost 7 bases and J lost 6 bases. Germline CDR1 is SQVTM and CDR2 is ANQGSEA. This CDR3 contains 11 residues. The CDR3 DNA follows: TGCAGCGGGCGGGAGCTGGGCGAGCAGTACTTC. It yields the protein CSGRELGEQYF.

The CDR3 here is CASSGGGAYNEQFF. The CDR3 DNA follows: TGTGCCAGCAGTGGTGGGGGTGCCTACAATGAGCAGTTCTTC. J is TRBJ2-1 and V is TRBV7-3, with D possibly called TRBD1 or TRBD2 (5 bases each). This CDR3 is 14 amino acids long. CDR1 and CDR2 (germline): SGHTA, FQGTGA. With 6 bases removed from V and 2 bases from J, the gap between germline ends came to 11 bases.

The rearrangement joins TRBV18 to TRBJ1-2; D remains unclear. This CDR3 is 13 amino acids long. V was pared by 2 bases and J by 5 bases, with 9 bases between. Germline V gene lookup returns CDR1 KGHSH and CDR2 LQKENI. CDR3 nucleotide sequence: TGTGCCAGCTCACCATTGAGACGATATGGCTACACCTTC. Its translation: CASSPLRRYGYTF. The full variable domain, with the rest looked up from reference TRBV18 and TRBJ1-2, is NAGVMQNPRHLVRRRGQEARLRCSPMKGHSHVYWYRQLPEEGLKFMVYLQKENIIDESGMPKERFSAEFPKEGPSILRIQQVVRGDSAAYFCASSPLRRYGYTFGSGTRLTVV.

The chain couples TRBV3-1 (or the pseudogene TRBV3-2) to TRBJ2-5, with D maybe TRBD1 (5 bases). From germline, CDR1 is LGHDT and CDR2 YNNKEL (reference sequence). The CDR3 is 14 amino acids. V was pared by 0 bases and J by 5 bases, with 10 bases between. CDR3 DNA sequence: TGTGCCAGCAGCCAAGAGTGGGGCGGTGAGACCCAGTACTTC. As protein: CASSQEWGGETQYF.

The chain carries TRBV7-2 and TRBJ1-1, with D possibly being TRBD1 (5 bases). The germline V and J ends were trimmed by 1 base and 9 bases, with 18 bases remaining between them. The CDR3 length is 15 residues. Per germline, CDR1 SGHTA and CDR2 FQGNSA. The CDR3, as DNA: TGTGCCAGCAGCTTAGACGTAGGGACTACGGCGCAAGCTTTCTTT. Its translation is CASSLDVGTTAQAFF.

In DNA form, the CDR3 reads TGTGCCATCAGTGAGCTGCCGGTCTCGAGCTCCTACGAGCAGTACTTC. Its protein is CAISELPVSSSYEQYF. This chain joins TRBV10-3 and TRBJ2-7; no firm D call. Trimming pared 2 bases from V and 0 bases from J, leaving 14 bases between. Germline V gene data show CDR1 as ENHRY and CDR2 as SYGVKD. This CDR3 has 16 residues.

The rearrangement uses TRBV15 and TRBJ1-2; 7 bases are shared with TRBD1. Trimming removed 6 bases from V and 2 bases from J; junction bases left unmatched: 12. The CDR3 has 16 residues. Germline CDR1 LNHNV, CDR2 YYDKDF (reference sequence). In DNA, the CDR3 is TGTGCCACCAGACCAAACAGAGGGGGCAGCAACTATGGCTACACCTTC. Protein product: CATRPNRGGSNYGYTF. The full variable domain, with the rest looked up from reference TRBV15 and TRBJ1-2, is DAMVIQNPRYQVTQFGKPVTLSCSQTLNHNVMYWYQQKSSQAPKLLFHYYDKDFNNEADTPDNFQSRRPNTSFCFLDIRSPGLGDTAMYLCATRPNRGGSNYGYTFGSGTRLTVV.

This clone was seen only once. The chain is built from TRBV6-5 and TRBJ1-2; 7 nucleotides agree with TRBD1. Looked up from germline, CDR1 is MNHEY and CDR2 is SVGAGI. There are 15 residues in the CDR3. After removal of 0 bases from V and 4 bases from J, the junction contained 5 bases not matched to a gene. The CDR3 protein is CASSYSGGAGYGYTF. The CDR3 DNA follows: TGTGCCAGCAGTTACTCAGGGGGCGCGGGCTATGGCTACACCTTC.

CDR3 amino acids: CASSASQVSGANVLTF. The CDR3 DNA reads as TGTGCCAGCAGTGCCTCCCAGGTGTCTGGGGCCAACGTCCTGACTTTC. The chain joins TRBV27 to TRBJ2-6; no firm D call. This CDR3 spans 16 amino acids. The ends were cut back, 5 bases at V and 1 base at J, with 12 bases in the middle. The germline V gene encodes CDR1 MNHEY and CDR2 SMNVEV (reference sequence). Full variable domain (outside the CDR3, taken from reference TRBV27 and TRBJ2-6): EAQVTQNPRYLITVTGKKLTVTCSQNMNHEYMSWYRQDPGLGLRQIYYSMNVEVTDKGDVPEGYKVSRKEKRNFPLILESPSPNQTSLYFCASSASQVSGANVLTFGAGSRLTVL.

This clone appeared once. The chain has TRBV18 and TRBJ2-1; D is perhaps TRBD2 (6 bases). CDR1 KGHSH and CDR2 LQKENI come from the germline V gene. Trimming pared 2 bases from V and 6 bases from J, leaving 17 bases between. The CDR3 consists of 16 residues. The DNA for the CDR3 is TGTGCCAGCTCACCAAAGAACGGGAGCCCCCCCAATGAGCAGTTCTTC. As protein: CASSPKNGSPPNEQFF.

This chain uses TRBV7-9 with TRBJ1-2; D is ambiguous. V lost 5 bases to trimming and J lost 8 bases, with 6 bases between them. This CDR3 spans 10 amino acids. In germline, CDR1 is SEHNR, CDR2 FQNEAQ (reference sequence). The CDR3 protein is CASSGVGYTF. The CDR3 DNA is TGTGCCAGCAGCGGGGTGGGCTACACCTTC. The full variable domain, with the rest looked up from reference TRBV7-9 and TRBJ1-2, is DTGVSQNPRHKITKRGQNVTFRCDPISEHNRLYWYRQTLGQGPEFLTYFQNEAQLEKSRLLSDRFSAERPKGSFSTLEIQRTEQGDSAMYLCASSGVGYTFGSGTRLTVV.

The rearrangement joins TRBV7-2 to TRBJ1-1; 8 nucleotides match TRBD1. The CDR3 spans 14 residues. Trimming removed 0 bases from V and 8 bases from J; junction bases left unmatched: 5. Germline CDR1 reads SGHTA; CDR2 reads FQGNSA. As DNA, the CDR3 is TGTGCCAGCAGCTTAGCAGGGAGGGACAGGGAAGCTTTCTTT. Amino acid sequence: CASSLAGRDREAFF.

The rearrangement uses TRBV5-6 and TRBJ1-2; 8 nucleotides align to TRBD1. V was pared by 4 bases and J by 1 base, with 3 bases of the junction left unmatched. Per germline, CDR1 SGHDT and CDR2 YYEEEE. The CDR3 is 14 amino acids. CDR3 loop: CASSPGQVNYGYTF. CDR3 DNA sequence: TGTGCCAGCAGCCCGGGACAGGTTAACTATGGCTACACCTTC.

The CDR3 protein is CASSLAAGSTDTQYF. The CDR3 DNA is TGTGCCAGCAGCTTAGCTGCTGGGAGCACAGATACGCAGTATTTT. J is TRBJ2-3 and V is TRBV7-2; D gene uncertain. The CDR3 runs 15 residues. Germline CDR1 and CDR2: SGHTA and FQGNSA. V was cut by 0 bases and J by 0 bases, with 7 bases left in between.

The chain recombines TRBV5-6 with TRBJ2-3; D ambiguous. The germline V and J ends were trimmed by 0 bases and 7 bases, with 9 bases remaining between them. The CDR3 loop spans 13 amino acids. Looked up from germline, CDR1 is SGHDT and CDR2 is YYEEEE. CDR3 sequence reads: CASSLAVGNTQYF. The DNA of the CDR3 is TGTGCCAGCAGCTTGGCCGTGGGAAATACGCAGTATTTT. Supplemented by reference TRBV5-6 and TRBJ2-3, the full variable domain reads DAGVTQSPTHLIKTRGQQVTLRCSPKSGHDTVSWYQQALGQGPQFIFQYYEEEERQRGNFPDRFSGHQFPNYSSELNVNALLLGDSALYLCASSLAVGNTQYFGPGTRLTVL.

V usage is TRBV9 and J usage is TRBJ2-5; TRBD1 is a possible D gene (6 bases). V lost 0 bases and J lost 2, with 11 bases in between. This CDR3 is 15 amino acids long. Per germline, CDR1 SGDLS and CDR2 YYNGEE. CDR3 sequence reads: CASSVGRTVQETQYF. The CDR3 DNA sequence: TGTGCCAGCAGCGTAGGGCGGACAGTTCAAGAGACCCAGTACTTC.

The DNA of the CDR3 is TGCGCCAGCAGCGACCCGGGACACCTCTATGGCTACACCTTC. Residues: CASSDPGHLYGYTF. The chain combines TRBV5-1 with TRBJ1-2; tentative D call: TRBD1 (6 bases). CDR3 size: 14 residues. CDR1 and CDR2 (germline): SGHRS, YFSETQ. V gave up 4 bases and J gave up 4 bases, with 14 bases separating them.

The chain carries TRBV24-1 and TRBJ2-7; no clear D gene. The V end lost 8 bases, the J end lost 6 bases, and 13 bases lay between the germline ends. The germline V gene encodes CDR1 KGHDR and CDR2 SFDVKD. The CDR3 runs 12 residues. CDR3 region: CATISDGGEQYF. The CDR3 coding sequence is TGTGCCACCATAAGTGACGGTGGCGAGCAGTACTTC.

V is TRBV29-1 and J is TRBJ1-1; D may be TRBD1 (5 bases). V lost 0 bases, J lost 6 bases, and 8 bases lay in between. Germline V CDR1 and CDR2: SQVTM, ANQGSEA. The CDR3 has 12 amino acids. CDR3 loop: CSVEEARAEAFF. In DNA form, the CDR3 reads TGCAGCGTTGAAGAGGCCAGGGCTGAAGCTTTCTTT.

This clone came up a few times. CDR3 amino acids: CAIRTQVEAFF. The CDR3 DNA is TGTGCCATCAGAACACAGGTTGAAGCTTTCTTT. V is TRBV10-3 and J is TRBJ1-1, with D possibly being TRBD1 (5 bases). Trimming took off 6 bases at V and 7 bases at J, with 9 bases between the two ends. CDR3 length equals 11 residues. Per the germline V gene, CDR1 is ENHRY and CDR2 is SYGVKD.

This chain joins TRBV18 and TRBJ1-5; no reliable D call. Trimming left V 0 bases short and J 6 bases short, with 12 bases between. Germline lookup yields CDR1 KGHSH and CDR2 LQKENI. This CDR3 region has 15 residues. CDR3 DNA: TGTGCCAGCTCACCACCCGAGGAAGCTGGTCAGCCCCAGCATTTT. Amino acid sequence: CASSPPEEAGQPQHF.

The chain combines TRBV30 with TRBJ1-5; D ambiguous. CDR3 length: 16 residues. Germline values: CDR1 GTSNPN, CDR2 SVGIG (reference sequence). With 2 bases removed from V and 0 bases from J, the gap between germline ends came to 14 bases. The DNA for the CDR3 is TGTGCCTGGAGTCCCCCACCAGGAACTAGCAATCAGCCCCAGCATTTT. Its translation: CAWSPPPGTSNQPQHF.